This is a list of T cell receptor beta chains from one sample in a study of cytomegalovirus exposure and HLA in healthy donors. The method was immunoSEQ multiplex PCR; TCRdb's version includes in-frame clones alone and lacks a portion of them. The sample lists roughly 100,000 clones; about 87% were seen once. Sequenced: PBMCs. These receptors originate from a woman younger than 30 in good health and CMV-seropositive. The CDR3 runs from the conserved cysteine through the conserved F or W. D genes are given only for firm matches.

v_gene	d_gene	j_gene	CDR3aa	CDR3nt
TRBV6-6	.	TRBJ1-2	CASRFRTLGYGYTF	TGTGCCAGCAGATTTAGGACATTAGGCTATGGCTACACCTTC
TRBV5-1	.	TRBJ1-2	CASSLWGPSYGYTF	TGCGCCAGCAGCTTGTGGGGCCCTTCCTATGGCTACACCTTC
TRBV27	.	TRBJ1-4	CASSFSTATNEKLFF	TGTGCCAGCAGTTTTAGCACGGCAACTAATGAAAAACTGTTTTTT
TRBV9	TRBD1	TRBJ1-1	CASSITGGTEAFF	TGTGCCAGCAGTATTACAGGGGGCACTGAAGCTTTCTTT
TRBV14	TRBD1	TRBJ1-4	CASSPRTGREKLFF	TGTGCCAGCAGCCCTAGGACAGGTCGGGAAAAACTGTTTTTT
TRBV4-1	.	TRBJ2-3	CASSHPVRGSSSTDTQYF	TGCGCCAGCAGCCACCCTGTACGTGGGAGTTCTAGCACAGATACGCAGTATTTT
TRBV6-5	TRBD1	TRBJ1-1	CASSYSDREWTEAFF	TGTGCCAGCAGTTACTCGGACAGGGAATGGACTGAAGCTTTCTTT
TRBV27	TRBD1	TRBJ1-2	CASSRQGFGLVDGYTF	TGTGCCAGCAGTCGACAGGGGTTCGGTCTTGTTGATGGCTACACCTTC
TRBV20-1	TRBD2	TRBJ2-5	CSVREGETQYF	TGCAGTGTTCGGGAGGGGGAGACCCAGTACTTC
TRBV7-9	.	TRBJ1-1	CASSPGGGTEAFF	TGTGCCAGCAGCCCCGGGGGAGGCACTGAAGCTTTCTTT
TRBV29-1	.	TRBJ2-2	CSVPVPTGELFF	TGCAGCGTCCCCGTTCCCACCGGGGAGCTGTTTTTT